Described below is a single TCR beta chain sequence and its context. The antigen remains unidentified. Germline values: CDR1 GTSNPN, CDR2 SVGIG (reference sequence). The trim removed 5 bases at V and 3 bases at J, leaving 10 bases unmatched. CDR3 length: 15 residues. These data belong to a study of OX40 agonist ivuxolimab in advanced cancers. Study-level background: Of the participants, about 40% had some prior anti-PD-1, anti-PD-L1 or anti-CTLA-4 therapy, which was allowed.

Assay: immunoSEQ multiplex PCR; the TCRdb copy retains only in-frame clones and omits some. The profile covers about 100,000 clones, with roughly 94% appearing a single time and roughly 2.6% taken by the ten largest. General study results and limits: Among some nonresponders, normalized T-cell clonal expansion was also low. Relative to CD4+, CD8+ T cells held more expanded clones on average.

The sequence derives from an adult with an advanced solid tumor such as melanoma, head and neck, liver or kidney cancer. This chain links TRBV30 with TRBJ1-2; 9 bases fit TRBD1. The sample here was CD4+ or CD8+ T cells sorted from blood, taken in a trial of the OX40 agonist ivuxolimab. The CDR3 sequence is CAWVSVQGAYYGYTF. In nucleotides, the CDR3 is TGTGCCTGGGTCTCAGTACAGGGGGCCTACTATGGCTACACCTTC.